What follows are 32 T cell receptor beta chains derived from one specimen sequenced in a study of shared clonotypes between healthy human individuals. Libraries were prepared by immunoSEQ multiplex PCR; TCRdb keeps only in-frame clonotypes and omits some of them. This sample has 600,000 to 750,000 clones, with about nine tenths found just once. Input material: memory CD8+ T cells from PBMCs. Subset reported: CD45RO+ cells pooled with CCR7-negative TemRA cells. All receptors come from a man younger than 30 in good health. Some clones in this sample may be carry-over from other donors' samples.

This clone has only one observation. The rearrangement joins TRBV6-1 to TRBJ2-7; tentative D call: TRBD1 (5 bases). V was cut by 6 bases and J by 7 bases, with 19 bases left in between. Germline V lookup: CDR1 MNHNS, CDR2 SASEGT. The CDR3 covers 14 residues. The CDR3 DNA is TGTGCCAGCAGACCATTAAAGGGGCTGAGGGAGCAGTACTTC. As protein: CASRPLKGLREQYF.

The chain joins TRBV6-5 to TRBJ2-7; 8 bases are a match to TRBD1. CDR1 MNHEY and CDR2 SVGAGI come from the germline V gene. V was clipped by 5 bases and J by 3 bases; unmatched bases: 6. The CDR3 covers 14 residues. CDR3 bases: TGTGCCAGCAGTGCCCGACAGGGGCGCTACGAGCAGTACTTC. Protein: CASSARQGRYEQYF.

CDR3 sequence (DNA): TGTGCCAGCAGCTTAGCCGGGAATAGCAATCAGCCCCAGCATTTT. This gives the protein CASSLAGNSNQPQHF. The chain recombines TRBV11-2 with TRBJ1-5; unclear D gene. Trimming took 1 base from V and 0 from J, leaving 7 bases between them. From germline, CDR1 is SGHAT and CDR2 FQNNGV. This CDR3 is built from 15 residues.

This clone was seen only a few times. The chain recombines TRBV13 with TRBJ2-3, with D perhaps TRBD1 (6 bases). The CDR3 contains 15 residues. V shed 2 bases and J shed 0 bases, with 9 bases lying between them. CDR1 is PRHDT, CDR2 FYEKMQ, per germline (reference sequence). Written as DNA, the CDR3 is TGTGCCAGCAGCTTACAGGGGCCAAGCACAGATACGCAGTATTTT. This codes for CASSLQGPSTDTQYF.

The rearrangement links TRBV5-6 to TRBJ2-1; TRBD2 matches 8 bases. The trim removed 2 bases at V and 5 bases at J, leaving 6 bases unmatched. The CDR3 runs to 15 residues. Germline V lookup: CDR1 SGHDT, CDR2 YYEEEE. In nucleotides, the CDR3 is TGTGCCAGCAGCTTCGTTAGCGGGACCCACAATGAGCAGTTCTTC. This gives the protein CASSFVSGTHNEQFF.

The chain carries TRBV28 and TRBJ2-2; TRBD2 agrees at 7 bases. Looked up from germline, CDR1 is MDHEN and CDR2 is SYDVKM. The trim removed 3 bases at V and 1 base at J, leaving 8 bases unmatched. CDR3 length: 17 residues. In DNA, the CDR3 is TGTGCCAGCAGTTTCGGGGGAGCGGGGTTGAACACCGGGGAGCTGTTTTTT. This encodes CASSFGGAGLNTGELFF.

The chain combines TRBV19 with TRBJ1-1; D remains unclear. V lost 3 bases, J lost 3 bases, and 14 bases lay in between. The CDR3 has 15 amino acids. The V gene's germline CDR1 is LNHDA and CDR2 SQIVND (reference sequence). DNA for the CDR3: TGTGCCAGTAGTATCGGAGGGAGTGGATACACTGAAGCTTTCTTT. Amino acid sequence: CASSIGGSGYTEAFF. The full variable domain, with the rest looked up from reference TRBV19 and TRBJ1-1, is DGGITQSPKYLFRKEGQNVTLSCEQNLNHDAMYWYRQDPGQGLRLIYYSQIVNDFQKGDIAEGYSVSREKKESFPLTVTSAQKNPTAFYLCASSIGGSGYTEAFFGQGTRLTVV.

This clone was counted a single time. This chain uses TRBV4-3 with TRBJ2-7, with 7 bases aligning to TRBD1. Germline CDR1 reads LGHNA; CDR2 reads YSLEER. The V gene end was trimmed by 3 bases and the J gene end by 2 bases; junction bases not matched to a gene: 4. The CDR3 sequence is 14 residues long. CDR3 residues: CASSHRDRPYEQYF. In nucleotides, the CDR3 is TGCGCCAGCAGCCACCGGGACAGACCCTACGAGCAGTACTTC.

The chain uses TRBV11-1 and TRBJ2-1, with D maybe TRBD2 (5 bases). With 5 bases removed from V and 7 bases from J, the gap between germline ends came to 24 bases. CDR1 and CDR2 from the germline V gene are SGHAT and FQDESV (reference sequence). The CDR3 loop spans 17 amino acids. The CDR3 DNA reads TGTGCCAGCAGCGCCGACATTCTAGCTTCCCGGTTGAATGAGCAGTTCTTC. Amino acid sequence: CASSADILASRLNEQFF.

In nucleotides, the CDR3 is TGCAGCGTTGACGGGGGCTACTATGGCTACACCTTC. It yields the protein CSVDGGYYGYTF. V gene TRBV29-1 combines with J gene TRBJ1-2; D is perhaps TRBD1 (6 bases). Trimming removed 3 bases from V and 3 bases from J, with 8 bases in between. Germline V gene sequence: CDR1 SQVTM, CDR2 ANQGSEA. The CDR3 is made up of 12 amino acids.

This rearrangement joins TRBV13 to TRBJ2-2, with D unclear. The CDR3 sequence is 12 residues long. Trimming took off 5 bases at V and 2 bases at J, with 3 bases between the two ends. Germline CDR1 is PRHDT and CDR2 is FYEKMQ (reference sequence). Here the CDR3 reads CASSLNTGELFF. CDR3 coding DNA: TGTGCCAGCAGCCTTAACACCGGGGAGCTGTTTTTT.

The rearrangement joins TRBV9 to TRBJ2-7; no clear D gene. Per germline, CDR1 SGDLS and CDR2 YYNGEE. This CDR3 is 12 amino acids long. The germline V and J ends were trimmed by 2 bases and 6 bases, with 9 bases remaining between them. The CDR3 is CASSVSAAEQYF. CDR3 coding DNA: TGTGCCAGCAGCGTTTCCGCGGCCGAGCAGTACTTC.

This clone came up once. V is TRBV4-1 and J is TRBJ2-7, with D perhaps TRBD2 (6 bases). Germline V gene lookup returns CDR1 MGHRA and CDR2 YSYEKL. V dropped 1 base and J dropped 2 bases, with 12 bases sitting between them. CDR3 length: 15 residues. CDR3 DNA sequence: TGCGCCAGCAGCCAAGGTCGGGGGACGACCTACGAGCAGTACTTC. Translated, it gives CASSQGRGTTYEQYF.

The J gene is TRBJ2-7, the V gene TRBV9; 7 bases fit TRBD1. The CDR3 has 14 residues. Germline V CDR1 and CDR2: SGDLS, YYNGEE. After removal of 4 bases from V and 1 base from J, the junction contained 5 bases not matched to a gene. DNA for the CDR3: TGTGCCAGCAGCCAAGGGACAGCATCCTACGAGCAGTACTTC. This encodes CASSQGTASYEQYF.

CDR3 sequence reads: CASSYSIHLNEKLFF. The CDR3 DNA reads TGTGCCAGCAGTTACTCGATACATCTCAATGAAAAACTGTTTTTT. V gene TRBV6-6 combines with J gene TRBJ1-4; no clear D. This CDR3 has 15 residues. Germline CDR1 reads MNHNY; CDR2 reads SVGAGI (reference sequence). The V gene lost 0 bases and the J gene lost 5 bases, with 10 bases spanning the gap.

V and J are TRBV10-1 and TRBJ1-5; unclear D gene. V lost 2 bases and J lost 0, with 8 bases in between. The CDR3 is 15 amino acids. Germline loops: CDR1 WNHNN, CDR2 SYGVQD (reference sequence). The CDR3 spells CASSELGYSNQPQHF. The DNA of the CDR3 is TGCGCCAGCAGTGAGCTGGGCTATAGCAATCAGCCCCAGCATTTT.

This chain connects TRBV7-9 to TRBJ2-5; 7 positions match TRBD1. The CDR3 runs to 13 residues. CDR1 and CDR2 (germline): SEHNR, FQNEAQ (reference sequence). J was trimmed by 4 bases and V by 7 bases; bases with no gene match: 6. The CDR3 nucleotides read TGTGCCAGCATGCCCGACAGGGTAGAGACCCAGTACTTC. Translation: CASMPDRVETQYF.

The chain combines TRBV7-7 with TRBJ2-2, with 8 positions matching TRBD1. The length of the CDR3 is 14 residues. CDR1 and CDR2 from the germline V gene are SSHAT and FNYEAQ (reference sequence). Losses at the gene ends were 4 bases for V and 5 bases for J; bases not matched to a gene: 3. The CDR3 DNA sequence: TGTGCCAGCAGCTCAGGGGGCGCAACCGGGGAGCTGTTTTTT. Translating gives CASSSGGATGELFF.

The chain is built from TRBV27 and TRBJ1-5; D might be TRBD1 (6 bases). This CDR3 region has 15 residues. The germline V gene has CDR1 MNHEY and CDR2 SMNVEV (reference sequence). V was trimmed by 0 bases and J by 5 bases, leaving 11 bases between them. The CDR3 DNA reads TGTGCCAGCAGTTTATCCGGGGGCATTCATCAGCCCCAGCATTTT. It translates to CASSLSGGIHQPQHF.

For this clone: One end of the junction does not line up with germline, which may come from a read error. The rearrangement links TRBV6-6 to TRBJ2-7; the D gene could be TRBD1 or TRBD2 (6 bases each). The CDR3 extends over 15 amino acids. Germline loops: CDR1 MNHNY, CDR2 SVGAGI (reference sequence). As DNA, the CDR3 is TGTGCCAGCAGCTACTCATGGGGGGCGCTAGGGGAGCAGTACTTC. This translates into CASSYSWGALGEQYF.

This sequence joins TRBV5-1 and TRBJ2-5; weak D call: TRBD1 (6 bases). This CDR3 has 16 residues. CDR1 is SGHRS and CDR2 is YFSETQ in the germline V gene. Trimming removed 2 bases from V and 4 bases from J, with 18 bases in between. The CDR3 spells CASSFFIGTNGETQYF. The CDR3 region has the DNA TGCGCCAGCAGCTTTTTTATAGGGACAAATGGAGAGACCCAGTACTTC.

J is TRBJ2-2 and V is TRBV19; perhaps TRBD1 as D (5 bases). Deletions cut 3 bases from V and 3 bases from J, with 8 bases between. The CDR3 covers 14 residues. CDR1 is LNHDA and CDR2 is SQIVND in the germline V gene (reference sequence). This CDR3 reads CASSMQGYTGELFF. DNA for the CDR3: TGTGCCAGTAGTATGCAGGGTTACACCGGGGAGCTGTTTTTT. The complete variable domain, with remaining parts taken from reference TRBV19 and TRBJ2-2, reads DGGITQSPKYLFRKEGQNVTLSCEQNLNHDAMYWYRQDPGQGLRLIYYSQIVNDFQKGDIAEGYSVSREKKESFPLTVTSAQKNPTAFYLCASSMQGYTGELFFGEGSRLTVL.

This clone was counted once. The CDR3 sequence is CASSYGGLYEQYF. The DNA for the CDR3 is TGTGCCAGCAGCTACGGGGGTCTGTACGAGCAGTACTTC. The V gene is TRBV5-4, the J gene TRBJ2-7; possible D gene TRBD2, 6 bases. The CDR3 has 13 amino acids. The V and J ends lost 3 bases and 4 bases respectively, with 11 bases between them. CDR1 SGHNT and CDR2 YYREEE come from the germline V gene (reference sequence).

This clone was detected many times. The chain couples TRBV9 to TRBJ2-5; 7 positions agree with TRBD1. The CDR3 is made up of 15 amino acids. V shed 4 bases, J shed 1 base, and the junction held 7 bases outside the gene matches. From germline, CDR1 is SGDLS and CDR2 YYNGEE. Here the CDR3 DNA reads TGTGCCAGCAGCTTTAACCGGGACAGCCAAGAGACCCAGTACTTC. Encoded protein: CASSFNRDSQETQYF.

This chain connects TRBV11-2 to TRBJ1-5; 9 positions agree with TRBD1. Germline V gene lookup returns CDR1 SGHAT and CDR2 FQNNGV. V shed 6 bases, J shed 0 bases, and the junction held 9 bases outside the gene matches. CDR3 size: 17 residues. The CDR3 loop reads CASRQPGQGVSNQPQHF. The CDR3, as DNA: TGTGCCAGCAGACAACCGGGACAGGGTGTTAGCAATCAGCCCCAGCATTTT. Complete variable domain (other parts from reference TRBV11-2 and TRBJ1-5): EAGVAQSPRYKIIEKRQSVAFWCNPISGHATLYWYQQILGQGPKLLIQFQNNGVVDDSQLPKDRFSAERLKGVDSTLKIQPAKLEDSAVYLCASRQPGQGVSNQPQHFGDGTRLSIL.

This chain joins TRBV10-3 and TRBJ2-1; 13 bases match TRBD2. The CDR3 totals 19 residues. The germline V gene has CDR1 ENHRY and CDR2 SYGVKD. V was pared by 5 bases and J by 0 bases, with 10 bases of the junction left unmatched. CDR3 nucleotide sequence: TGTGCCATCAGTTACCAGGGACTAGCGGGGTTGAGCTCCTACAATGAGCAGTTCTTC. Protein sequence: CAISYQGLAGLSSYNEQFF.

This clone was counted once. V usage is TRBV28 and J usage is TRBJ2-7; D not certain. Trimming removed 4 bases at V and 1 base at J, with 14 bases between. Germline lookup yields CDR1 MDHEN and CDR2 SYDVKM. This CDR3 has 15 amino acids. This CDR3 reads CASSSLYGLSYEQYF. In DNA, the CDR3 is TGTGCCAGCAGTTCCCTTTACGGGCTTTCCTACGAGCAGTACTTC.

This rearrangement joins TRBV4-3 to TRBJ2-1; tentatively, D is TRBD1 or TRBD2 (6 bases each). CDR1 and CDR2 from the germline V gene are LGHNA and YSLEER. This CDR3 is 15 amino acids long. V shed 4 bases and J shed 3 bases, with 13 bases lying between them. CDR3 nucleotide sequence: TGCGCCAGCAGCCGAAGGGGGGACCGCTACAATGAGCAGTTCTTC. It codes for CASSRRGDRYNEQFF.

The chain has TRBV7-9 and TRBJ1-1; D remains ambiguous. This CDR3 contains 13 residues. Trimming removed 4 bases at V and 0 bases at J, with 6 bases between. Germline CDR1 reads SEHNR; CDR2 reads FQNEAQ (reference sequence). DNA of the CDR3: TGTGCCAGCAGCTATATCTTGAACACTGAAGCTTTCTTT. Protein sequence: CASSYILNTEAFF.

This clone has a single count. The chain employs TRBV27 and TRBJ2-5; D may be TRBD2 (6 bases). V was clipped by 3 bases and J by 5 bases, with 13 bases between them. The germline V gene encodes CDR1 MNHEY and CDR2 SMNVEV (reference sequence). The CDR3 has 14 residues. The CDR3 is CASSFGSLAETQYF. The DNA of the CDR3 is TGTGCCAGCAGTTTCGGTAGCCTAGCGGAGACCCAGTACTTC.

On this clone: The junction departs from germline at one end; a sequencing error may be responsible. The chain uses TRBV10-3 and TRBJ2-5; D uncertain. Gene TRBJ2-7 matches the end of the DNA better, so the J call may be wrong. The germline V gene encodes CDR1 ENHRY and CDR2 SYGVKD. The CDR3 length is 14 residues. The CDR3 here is CAISESNGPYEQYF. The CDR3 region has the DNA TGTGCCATCAGCGAGTCAAACGGCCCCTACGAGCAGTACTTC.

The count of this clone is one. CDR3 protein: CAISVGERASTDTQYF. The CDR3 DNA reads TGTGCCATCAGTGTCGGGGAGCGGGCGAGCACAGATACGCAGTATTTT. The chain uses TRBV10-3 and TRBJ2-3, with D tentatively TRBD2 (6 bases). The germline CDR1 and CDR2 sequences are ENHRY and SYGVKD. V lost 4 bases, J lost 0 bases, and 14 bases lay in between. CDR3 length equals 16 residues.